The rows below give T cell receptor beta chains drawn from one sample of a study of human T cells and chemical hapten exposure. TCRdb fed the RACE reads into MiXCR, producing one record per CDR3 protein. Among some 81,000 distinct CDR3 sequences, 8.5% to 10% were seen once, and the ten largest hold 1.7%. The sequenced sample was whole blood. The source of these receptors is a female donor in good health. Some clones in this sample may be carry-over from other donors' samples. Both conserved end residues are part of each CDR3. The order of the fields is CDR3 protein, CDR3 DNA, J gene, clone size, D gene, V gene. The D gene is left open where the match is weak. Clone size is shown for a subset of rows, as once, few, many or a class of expanded clone.

cdr3_aa: CSVGRTGETQYF
cdr3_nt: TGCAGCGTCGGTAGAACCGGGGAGACCCAGTACTTC
j_call: TRBJ2-5
clone_size: few
d_call: .
v_call: TRBV29-1

cdr3_aa: CASSHPSGGNSPLHF
cdr3_nt: TGCGCCAGCAGCCACCCGTCGGGAGGTAATTCACCCCTCCACTTT
j_call: TRBJ1-6
clone_size: few
d_call: .
v_call: TRBV4-1

cdr3_aa: CASSYSAGGPPTALSGYEQYF
cdr3_nt: TGTGCCAGCAGTTACTCGGCAGGTGGCCCACCTACCGCTCTATCCGGGTACGAGCAGTACTTC
j_call: TRBJ2-7
clone_size: .
d_call: .
v_call: TRBV6-2/TRBV6-3

cdr3_aa: CASSASRGEAYNEQFF
cdr3_nt: TGTGCCAGCAGCGCTAGTCGGGGGGAAGCCTACAATGAGCAGTTCTTC
j_call: TRBJ2-1
clone_size: .
d_call: TRBD2
v_call: TRBV27

cdr3_aa: CSATTENTEAFF
cdr3_nt: TGCAGTGCTACGACGGAGAACACTGAAGCTTTCTTT
j_call: TRBJ1-1
clone_size: many
d_call: .
v_call: TRBV20-1

cdr3_aa: CASSRGQLNTEAFF
cdr3_nt: TGTGCCAGCAGCCGCGGACAGTTAAACACTGAAGCTTTCTTT
j_call: TRBJ1-1
clone_size: .
d_call: .
v_call: TRBV3-1

cdr3_aa: CASSLGGHGGTEAFF
cdr3_nt: TGTGCCAGCAGTTTAGGGGGACATGGGGGCACTGAAGCTTTCTTT
j_call: TRBJ1-1
clone_size: many
d_call: .
v_call: TRBV28

cdr3_aa: CASSSPGGRVSDTQYF
cdr3_nt: TGTGCCAGCAGCTCCCCGGGGGGCAGGGTCTCAGATACGCAGTATTTT
j_call: TRBJ2-3
clone_size: many
d_call: .
v_call: TRBV7-2

cdr3_aa: CASSVQARYSNQPQHF
cdr3_nt: TGTGCCAGCAGTGTTCAGGCCCGTTATAGCAATCAGCCCCAGCATTTT
j_call: TRBJ1-5
clone_size: few
d_call: .
v_call: TRBV25-1

cdr3_aa: CSVVRGPDEKLFF
cdr3_nt: TGCAGCGTTGTTAGGGGTCCTGATGAAAAACTGTTTTTT
j_call: TRBJ1-4
clone_size: .
d_call: .
v_call: TRBV29-1

cdr3_aa: CASSSARQGAEAFF
cdr3_nt: TGTGCCAGTAGTTCAGCGAGACAGGGGGCTGAAGCTTTCTTT
j_call: TRBJ1-1
clone_size: few
d_call: TRBD1
v_call: TRBV19

cdr3_aa: CASSSQGYNQPQHF
cdr3_nt: TGTGCCAGCAGTTCCCAGGGTTACAATCAGCCCCAGCATTTT
j_call: TRBJ1-5
clone_size: .
d_call: .
v_call: TRBV12-3/TRBV12-4

cdr3_aa: CASSPPGTYEQYF
cdr3_nt: TGTGCCAGCTCACCCCCGGGAACCTACGAGCAGTACTTC
j_call: TRBJ2-7
clone_size: .
d_call: .
v_call: TRBV18

cdr3_aa: CSVEEGQGVRYTF
cdr3_nt: TGCAGCGTTGAAGAAGGGCAGGGGGTACGCTACACCTTC
j_call: TRBJ1-2
clone_size: many
d_call: TRBD1
v_call: TRBV29-1

cdr3_aa: CASSLKVTSGGFADTQYF
cdr3_nt: TGTGCCAGCAGCTTAAAAGTCACTAGCGGGGGGTTCGCAGATACGCAGTATTTT
j_call: TRBJ2-3
clone_size: .
d_call: TRBD2
v_call: TRBV7-2

cdr3_aa: CASNPHDGGSFNQPQHF
cdr3_nt: TGTGCCAGCAATCCACACGATGGGGGATCCTTCAATCAGCCCCAGCATTTT
j_call: TRBJ1-5
clone_size: few
d_call: .
v_call: TRBV28

cdr3_aa: CSAGTSYGYTF
cdr3_nt: TGCAGTGCTGGGACGTCATATGGCTACACCTTC
j_call: TRBJ1-2
clone_size: many
d_call: .
v_call: TRBV20-1

cdr3_aa: CASSQNPGQGLFF
cdr3_nt: TGCGCCAGCAGCCAAAACCCGGGACAGGGTTTATTTTTT
j_call: TRBJ1-4
clone_size: many
d_call: TRBD1
v_call: TRBV4-3

cdr3_aa: CASSPRTGLHSGANVLTF
cdr3_nt: TGTGCCAGCAGCCCGCGGACAGGGCTCCACTCTGGGGCCAACGTCCTGACTTTC
j_call: TRBJ2-6
clone_size: few
d_call: TRBD1
v_call: TRBV7-2

cdr3_aa: CAIGQVFYEQYF
cdr3_nt: TGTGCCATCGGACAGGTCTTCTACGAGCAGTACTTC
j_call: TRBJ2-7
clone_size: many
d_call: TRBD1
v_call: TRBV10-3

cdr3_aa: CASSPGGQGINEQYF
cdr3_nt: TGTGCCAGCAGCCCAGGGGGACAGGGGATCAACGAGCAGTACTTC
j_call: TRBJ2-7
clone_size: many
d_call: TRBD1
v_call: TRBV6-2/TRBV6-3

cdr3_aa: CSARPQGEEWDTQYF
cdr3_nt: TGCAGCGCTAGACCCCAGGGGGAAGAGTGGGATACGCAGTATTTT
j_call: TRBJ2-3
clone_size: few
d_call: TRBD1
v_call: TRBV29-1

cdr3_aa: CASSLKLTWTTGTSDADTQYF
cdr3_nt: TGTGCCAGCAGCTTAAAGTTGACGTGGACCACCGGGACTAGCGATGCAGATACGCAGTATTTT
j_call: TRBJ2-3
clone_size: many
d_call: TRBD2
v_call: TRBV7-2

cdr3_aa: CVSSVRAGLVSDTQYF
cdr3_nt: TGTGTCAGCAGTGTTAGGGCGGGACTAGTATCAGATACGCAGTATTTT
j_call: TRBJ2-3
clone_size: .
d_call: TRBD2
v_call: TRBV2

cdr3_aa: CASSLGSTNEKLFF
cdr3_nt: TGTGCCAGCAGCTTAGGATCAACTAATGAAAAACTGTTTTTT
j_call: TRBJ1-4
clone_size: many
d_call: .
v_call: TRBV7-9

cdr3_aa: CASSVGRWSTDTQYF
cdr3_nt: TGTGCCAGCTCGGTCGGCAGGTGGTCCACAGATACGCAGTATTTT
j_call: TRBJ2-3
clone_size: many
d_call: .
v_call: TRBV27

cdr3_aa: CASSAFSHEQYF
cdr3_nt: TGTGCCAGCAGTGCCTTCTCGCACGAGCAGTACTTC
j_call: TRBJ2-7
clone_size: few
d_call: .
v_call: TRBV6-5

cdr3_aa: CASSSTWTGEKLFF
cdr3_nt: TGTGCCAGCAGCTCGACTTGGACAGGGGAAAAACTGTTTTTT
j_call: TRBJ1-4
clone_size: .
d_call: TRBD1
v_call: TRBV13

cdr3_aa: CARGEKLAKNIQYF
cdr3_nt: TGCGCCAGGGGGGAGAAACTAGCCAAAAACATTCAGTACTTC
j_call: TRBJ2-4
clone_size: .
d_call: .
v_call: TRBV10-1

cdr3_aa: CASSAELAGPYNEQFF
cdr3_nt: TGTGCCAGCAGCGCCGAACTAGCGGGGCCCTACAATGAGCAGTTCTTC
j_call: TRBJ2-1
clone_size: few
d_call: TRBD2
v_call: TRBV7-8

cdr3_aa: CSVEQGGVGNTIYF
cdr3_nt: TGCAGCGTTGAGCAGGGGGGCGTAGGAAACACCATATATTTT
j_call: TRBJ1-3
clone_size: few
d_call: TRBD1
v_call: TRBV29-1

cdr3_aa: CASSQELAQPQHF
cdr3_nt: TGCGCCAGCAGCCAAGAACTCGCACAGCCCCAGCATTTT
j_call: TRBJ1-5
clone_size: few
d_call: .
v_call: TRBV4-3

cdr3_aa: CASSLEGHRGGLDTQYF
cdr3_nt: TGTGCCAGCAGCTTAGAAGGTCATCGGGGGGGCCTGGATACGCAGTATTTT
j_call: TRBJ2-3
clone_size: many
d_call: TRBD2
v_call: TRBV7-2

cdr3_aa: CASSRGQGGRTEAFF
cdr3_nt: TGTGCCAGCAGTCGAGGACAGGGTGGACGCACTGAAGCTTTCTTT
j_call: TRBJ1-1
clone_size: .
d_call: TRBD1
v_call: TRBV28

cdr3_aa: CASSYSSGRYGYTF
cdr3_nt: TGTGCCAGCAGTTACTCCTCAGGCCGCTATGGCTACACCTTC
j_call: TRBJ1-2
clone_size: few
d_call: .
v_call: TRBV6-5

cdr3_aa: CSVDFGGDADTQYF
cdr3_nt: TGCAGCGTTGACTTTGGGGGCGACGCAGATACGCAGTATTTT
j_call: TRBJ2-3
clone_size: many
d_call: .
v_call: TRBV29-1

cdr3_aa: CASISGYNQPQHF
cdr3_nt: TGTGCCAGCATCTCGGGGTACAATCAGCCCCAGCATTTT
j_call: TRBJ1-5
clone_size: few
d_call: .
v_call: TRBV28

cdr3_aa: CATQPLGQGLEAFF
cdr3_nt: TGTGCCACCCAACCCCTCGGACAGGGCCTTGAAGCTTTCTTT
j_call: TRBJ1-1
clone_size: few
d_call: TRBD1
v_call: TRBV27

cdr3_aa: CASSPDPGNYGYTF
cdr3_nt: TGCGCCAGCAGCCCTGACCCAGGGAACTATGGCTACACCTTC
j_call: TRBJ1-2
clone_size: .
d_call: .
v_call: TRBV5-1

cdr3_aa: CSARDSGGWNTEAFF
cdr3_nt: TGCAGTGCTAGAGATTCGGGGGGCTGGAACACTGAAGCTTTCTTT
j_call: TRBJ1-1
clone_size: few
d_call: .
v_call: TRBV20-1

cdr3_aa: CASSPRTSFFAGELFF
cdr3_nt: TGTGCCAGCAGTCCCCGGACTAGTTTTTTCGCCGGGGAGCTGTTTTTT
j_call: TRBJ2-2
clone_size: few
d_call: TRBD2
v_call: TRBV27

cdr3_aa: CASSLATNYGYTF
cdr3_nt: TGTGCCAGCAGTTTAGCCACTAACTATGGCTACACCTTC
j_call: TRBJ1-2
clone_size: few
d_call: .
v_call: TRBV12-3/TRBV12-4

cdr3_aa: CSVEESDTQYF
cdr3_nt: TGCAGCGTTGAAGAGTCAGATACGCAGTATTTT
j_call: TRBJ2-3
clone_size: few
d_call: .
v_call: TRBV29-1

cdr3_aa: CSVEEAGEAFF
cdr3_nt: TGCAGCGTTGAAGAGGCAGGGGAAGCTTTCTTT
j_call: TRBJ1-1
clone_size: few
d_call: .
v_call: TRBV29-1

cdr3_aa: CVTTSGKGNSNQPQHF
cdr3_nt: TGTGTCACAACCTCGGGTAAGGGCAATAGCAATCAGCCCCAGCATTTT
j_call: TRBJ1-5
clone_size: .
d_call: .
v_call: TRBV7-9

cdr3_aa: CANSTWGSGANVLTF
cdr3_nt: TGTGCCAACTCTACATGGGGGTCTGGGGCCAACGTCCTGACTTTC
j_call: TRBJ2-6
clone_size: few
d_call: .
v_call: TRBV2

cdr3_aa: CASSNRGAEAFF
cdr3_nt: TGTGCCAGCAGCAACCGGGGCGCTGAAGCTTTCTTT
j_call: TRBJ1-1
clone_size: many
d_call: .
v_call: TRBV6-5

cdr3_aa: CASSLAPGQNTEAFF
cdr3_nt: TGTGCCAGCAGTCTGGCTCCGGGACAGAACACTGAAGCTTTCTTT
j_call: TRBJ1-1
clone_size: few
d_call: .
v_call: TRBV12-3/TRBV12-4

cdr3_aa: CASSPPSPMNTEAFF
cdr3_nt: TGTGCCAGCTCTCCCCCGTCGCCTATGAACACTGAAGCTTTCTTT
j_call: TRBJ1-1
clone_size: .
d_call: .
v_call: TRBV18

cdr3_aa: CASPPHNEQFF
cdr3_nt: TGTGCCAGCCCCCCCCACAATGAGCAGTTCTTC
j_call: TRBJ2-1
clone_size: .
d_call: .
v_call: TRBV6-2/TRBV6-3

cdr3_aa: CASRTGTGSKNIQYF
cdr3_nt: TGTGCCAGCAGAACCGGGACAGGGTCCAAAAACATTCAGTACTTC
j_call: TRBJ2-4
clone_size: many
d_call: TRBD1
v_call: TRBV6-8

cdr3_aa: CSARGDSQRMEFF
cdr3_nt: TGCAGTGCTAGAGGAGATAGTCAGCGCATGGAGTTCTTC
j_call: TRBJ2-1
clone_size: .
d_call: .
v_call: TRBV20-1

cdr3_aa: CSAPEGLIQYF
cdr3_nt: TGCAGTGCTCCCGAGGGGTTGATTCAGTACTTC
j_call: TRBJ2-4
clone_size: .
d_call: .
v_call: TRBV20-1

cdr3_aa: CSVYQGANEQFF
cdr3_nt: TGCAGCGTTTACCAGGGGGCGAATGAGCAGTTCTTC
j_call: TRBJ2-1
clone_size: many
d_call: TRBD1
v_call: TRBV29-1

cdr3_aa: CASSLQRGAGAPEQYF
cdr3_nt: TGCGCCAGCAGCCTCCAACGGGGAGCGGGGGCCCCCGAGCAGTACTTC
j_call: TRBJ2-7
clone_size: .
d_call: TRBD2
v_call: TRBV4-3

cdr3_aa: CASREKGQGNQPQHF
cdr3_nt: TGTGCCAGCAGGGAAAAGGGACAGGGCAATCAGCCCCAGCATTTT
j_call: TRBJ1-5
clone_size: .
d_call: TRBD1
v_call: TRBV12-3/TRBV12-4